Listed below are T cell receptor beta chains from one sample, sequenced in a study of blood T cell repertoires in COVID-19. Libraries were prepared by immunoSEQ multiplex PCR; TCRdb keeps only in-frame clonotypes and omits some of them. The table shows approximately 170,000 clones, with about 86% occurring only once. Sequences were obtained from peripheral blood. The source of these receptors is a woman between 55 and 75 years old with COVID-19, enrolled during active disease. CDR3s include the opening cysteine and the closing phenylalanine or tryptophan.

j_call | cdr3_length | v_call | cdr3_aa
TRBJ2-5 | 14 | TRBV5-1 | CASSLGAGRETQYF
TRBJ2-7 | 12 | TRBV30 | CAWTSGAYEQYF
TRBJ1-2 | 15 | TRBV6-2/TRBV6-3 | CASSYPPGGADGYTF
TRBJ2-7 | 15 | TRBV27 | CASREGTSGFYEQYF
TRBJ1-5 | 15 | TRBV19 | CATRGRRGSNQPQHF
TRBJ2-3 | 15 | TRBV10-1 | CASSAGTSGTDTQYF
TRBJ2-7 | 16 | TRBV27 | CASSLFASGFSYEQYF
TRBJ1-1 | 12 | TRBV29-1 | CSVVRGTAEAFF
TRBJ2-5 | 15 | TRBV7-9 | CASSLRGQPQETQYF
TRBJ2-7 | 13 | TRBV30 | CAWRGQGGYEQYF
TRBJ1-4 | 16 | TRBV5-1 | CASSLALSQGNEKLFF
TRBJ2-1 | 12 | TRBV7-2 | CASSLARLEQFF
TRBJ2-1 | 15 | TRBV5-1 | CASSLQGLSYNEQFF
TRBJ1-2 | 13 | TRBV30 | CAWAGGVYRGYTF
TRBJ1-2 | 13 | TRBV9 | CASSATGNYGYTF
TRBJ2-1 | 17 | TRBV4-1 | CASSQDRIAGGPNEQFF
TRBJ2-3 | 13 | TRBV4-1 | CASSRSGVGTQYF
TRBJ1-6 | 14 | TRBV5-1 | CASSSQGDNSPLHF
TRBJ2-5 | 14 | TRBV9 | CASSVGGQQETQYF
TRBJ2-5 | 13 | TRBV10-3 | CAISPEGWETQYF
TRBJ1-1 | 12 | TRBV2 | CASSKDITEAFF
TRBJ1-2 | 16 | TRBV7-9 | CASSSYQGLGDYGYTF
TRBJ2-7 | 11 | TRBV30 | CAWTGGYEQYF
TRBJ2-3 | 17 | TRBV4-1 | CASSQSLSGSSTDTQYF
TRBJ1-4 | 16 | TRBV5-4 | CASSPANRGTNEKLFF
TRBJ2-3 | 16 | TRBV24-1 | CATSDRDRERADTQYF
TRBJ2-5 | 11 | TRBV28 | CASSIQETQYF
TRBJ2-7 | 13 | TRBV19 | CASRMTDSYEQYF
TRBJ2-7 | 14 | TRBV2 | CASRGQGGNYEQYF
TRBJ1-5 | 17 | TRBV19 | CASSIQKAGSYGQPQHF
TRBJ1-3 | 14 | TRBV9 | CASSLGQVANTIYF
TRBJ1-4 | 13 | TRBV6-5 | CAVRTGGGEKLFF
TRBJ1-1 | 17 | TRBV27 | CASSPSPPDRVRTEAFF
TRBJ2-1 | 15 | TRBV10-1 | CASSELGEGRDEQFF
TRBJ1-5 | 18 | TRBV6-2/TRBV6-3 | CASSYRLMRGGGNQPQHF
TRBJ2-5 | 15 | TRBV24-1 | CATSDPGQGQETQYF
TRBJ2-7 | 16 | TRBV21-1 | CASSKVGTSGCYEQYF
TRBJ2-1 | 18 | TRBV12-5 | CASGLVLAGGLNRNEQFF
TRBJ2-7 | 11 | TRBV20-1 | CSAHYSYEQYF
TRBJ1-2 | 14 | TRBV7-2 | CASSLGGIGYGYTF
TRBJ2-1 | 16 | TRBV7-9 | CASSLRGKRNYNEQFF
TRBJ1-2 | 15 | TRBV24-1 | CATSDLKQGIYGYTF
TRBJ1-3 | 14 | TRBV7-7 | CASSLVQGGNTIYF
TRBJ1-2 | 14 | TRBV7-9 | CASSFGGEDYGYTF
TRBJ2-2 | 17 | TRBV24-1 | CATSDPRTSGNTGELFF
TRBJ1-5 | 15 | TRBV2 | CASSEDGYSNQPQHF
TRBJ2-7 | 14 | TRBV6-5 | CASSSGTDSYEQYF
TRBJ2-7 | 15 | TRBV6-5 | CASKNRRDRENEQYF
TRBJ2-1 | 14 | TRBV29-1 | CSVYGLAGYNEQFF
TRBJ2-7 | 15 | TRBV4-1 | CASSQPTRGIYEQYF
TRBJ2-3 | 15 | TRBV30 | CAWSAVAGVLGTQYF
TRBJ1-4 | 18 | TRBV27 | CASSLQGRMVATNEKLFF
TRBJ2-5 | 12 | TRBV11-2 | CASGQSQETQYF
TRBJ2-2 | 15 | TRBV6-5 | CASLPKGRVTGELFF
TRBJ1-2 | 15 | TRBV11-2 | CASSLASTASYGYTF